The 27 T cell receptor beta chains presented below share a single source sample, sequenced in a study of shared clonotypes between healthy human individuals. The repertoire was sequenced with immunoSEQ multiplex PCR; TCRdb's copy has only in-frame clones and lacks some. Of about 2 million clones listed, just under 95% were seen once; the top ten hold 1.1%. Only CD45RO-negative cells positively selected for CCR7 counted as naive CD8 cells, so terminally differentiated effector memory CD45RA+ cells were excluded. The specimen was naive CD8+ T cells sorted from blood. Receptors were obtained from a man younger than 30 in good health.

This chain joins TRBV6-1 and TRBJ2-7; no definite D call. Per germline, CDR1 MNHNS and CDR2 SASEGT. With 2 bases removed from V and 2 bases from J, the gap between germline ends came to 16 bases. The CDR3 sequence is 16 residues long. The CDR3 sequence is CASSEYGTEHAYEQYF. The CDR3 nucleotides read TGTGCCAGCAGTGAATATGGAACGGAGCACGCCTACGAGCAGTACTTC.

As to this clone: The same CDR3 is also encoded by other DNA sequences in this sample. The chain is built from TRBV5-1 and TRBJ2-7; D ambiguous. CDR3 size: 11 residues. V lost 4 bases to trimming and J lost 1 base, with 3 bases between them. Germline CDR1 and CDR2: SGHRS and YFSETQ. CDR3 loop: CASSASYEQYF. CDR3 in DNA: TGCGCCAGCAGCGCGTCCTACGAGCAGTACTTC.

The genes are TRBV15 and TRBJ2-1; D is uncertain. Germline loops: CDR1 LNHNV, CDR2 YYDKDF (reference sequence). This CDR3 has 13 amino acids. Trimming cost V 8 bases and J 7 bases, with 15 bases left between them. This chain's CDR3 is CATSGQIWNEQFF. CDR3 bases: TGTGCCACCTCGGGTCAGATCTGGAATGAGCAGTTCTTC.

The chain employs TRBV4-3 and TRBJ1-1; D possibly corresponds to TRBD1 (5 bases). Trimming removed 3 bases from V and 0 bases from J, with 17 bases in between. The CDR3 runs 17 residues. The germline V gene has CDR1 LGHNA and CDR2 YSLEER. The CDR3 protein is CASSQSMQGPLNTEAFF. The CDR3 coding sequence is TGCGCCAGCAGCCAGTCGATGCAGGGACCTTTGAACACTGAAGCTTTCTTT.

The CDR3 loop reads CASSLSGKAFF. CDR3 bases: TGTGCCAGCAGCTTGAGTGGGAAAGCTTTCTTT. The chain employs TRBV5-6 and TRBJ1-1; D gene ambiguous. The CDR3 totals 11 residues. Per germline, CDR1 SGHDT and CDR2 YYEEEE. V shed 1 base and J shed 9 bases, with 7 bases lying between them.

This chain joins TRBV4-1 and TRBJ1-5; no reliable D call. CDR3 size: 13 residues. CDR1 and CDR2 (germline): MGHRA, YSYEKL. V was clipped by 4 bases and J by 3 bases, with 7 bases between them. The chain's CDR3 is CASSPLLNQPQHF. The DNA for the CDR3 is TGCGCCAGCAGCCCGCTGCTCAATCAGCCCCAGCATTTT.

The rearrangement links TRBV4-3 to TRBJ1-3; D remains ambiguous. V lost 0 bases and J lost 3, with 15 bases in between. From germline, CDR1 is LGHNA and CDR2 YSLEER. This CDR3 spans 17 amino acids. The chain's CDR3 is CASSQEDTGSYGNTIYF. As DNA, the CDR3 is TGCGCCAGCAGCCAAGAGGATACGGGTAGTTATGGAAACACCATATATTTT.

For this clone: The same CDR3 is also encoded by other DNA sequences in this sample. The rearrangement uses TRBV29-1 and TRBJ2-7, with TRBD1 as a possible D gene (6 bases). This CDR3 contains 13 residues. CDR1 SQVTM and CDR2 ANQGSEA come from the germline V gene. V was clipped by 4 bases and J by 1 base, with 11 bases between them. The CDR3 region is CSVATGISYEQYF. The CDR3 nucleotides read TGCAGCGTTGCCACAGGGATATCCTACGAGCAGTACTTC.

V gene TRBV6-1 combines with J gene TRBJ2-7, with a possible D match to TRBD1 (6 bases). V was clipped by 6 bases and J by 5 bases, with 17 bases between them. From germline, CDR1 is MNHNS and CDR2 SASEGT. The CDR3 totals 14 residues. CDR3 sequence (DNA): TGTGCCAGCAGCGAAAGAACAGGGTACGACGAGCAGTACTTC. Protein sequence: CASSERTGYDEQYF.

The chain has TRBV13 and TRBJ1-6; D is unresolved. Germline V lookup: CDR1 PRHDT, CDR2 FYEKMQ (reference sequence). The CDR3 is made up of 15 amino acids. This CDR3 is CTTAEQSSYNSPLHF. CDR3 DNA: TGTACGACCGCGGAGCAAAGCTCCTATAATTCACCCCTCCACTTT.

The chain is built from TRBV9 and TRBJ1-2; TRBD1 agrees at 7 bases. This CDR3 comprises 15 residues. CDR1 and CDR2 (germline): SGDLS, YYNGEE. V was clipped by 2 bases and J by 3 bases; unmatched bases: 7. The CDR3 reads CASSVTVDRDYGYTF. The CDR3 DNA reads TGTGCCAGCAGCGTCACAGTCGACAGGGACTATGGCTACACCTTC.

This chain joins TRBV9 and TRBJ2-3; D is undetermined. Trimming left V 0 bases short and J 1 base short, with 9 bases between. This CDR3 comprises 15 residues. CDR1 and CDR2 from the germline V gene are SGDLS and YYNGEE. CDR3 in DNA: TGTGCCAGCAGCGTAGAGTCTTGGGGCACAGATACGCAGTATTTT. The encoded protein is CASSVESWGTDTQYF. The full variable domain, in which reference TRBV9 and TRBJ2-3 provide the parts outside the CDR3, is DSGVTQTPKHLITATGQRVTLRCSPRSGDLSVYWYQQSLDQGLQFLIQYYNGEERAKGNILERFSAQQFPDLHSELNLSSLELGDSALYFCASSVESWGTDTQYFGPGTRLTVL.

Note on this clone: Other DNA sequences in the same sample also yield this CDR3. The rearrangement joins TRBV4-1 to TRBJ2-7, with D perhaps matching TRBD1 (6 bases). This CDR3 spans 13 amino acids. V was trimmed by 4 bases and J by 2 bases, leaving 9 bases between them. Germline values: CDR1 MGHRA, CDR2 YSYEKL. The DNA for the CDR3 is TGCGCCAGCAGCCTCCGGACAGCCTACGAGCAGTACTTC. This sequence encodes CASSLRTAYEQYF.

This clone was recorded once. The chain couples TRBV11-2 to TRBJ2-2; D is unclear. CDR1 is SGHAT, CDR2 FQNNGV, per germline. Trimming cost V 5 bases and J 4 bases, with 5 bases left between them. The CDR3 runs 12 residues. CDR3 coding DNA: TGTGCCAGCAGCACCCCCACCGGGGAGCTGTTTTTT. It is translated as CASSTPTGELFF.

The chain recombines TRBV11-2 with TRBJ2-7, with TRBD1 matching 8 bases. The CDR3 consists of 15 residues. The V segment lost 5 bases and the J segment 3 bases; nucleotides outside the gene matches: 9. Germline V gene sequence: CDR1 SGHAT, CDR2 FQNNGV. The CDR3 nucleotides are TGTGCCAGCAGCGAGGGGCAGGGGGCCCTCTACGAGCAGTACTTC. Amino acids: CASSEGQGALYEQYF. The full variable domain, with the rest looked up from reference TRBV11-2 and TRBJ2-7, is EAGVAQSPRYKIIEKRQSVAFWCNPISGHATLYWYQQILGQGPKLLIQFQNNGVVDDSQLPKDRFSAERLKGVDSTLKIQPAKLEDSAVYLCASSEGQGALYEQYFGPGTRLTVT.

The rearrangement joins TRBV4-3 to TRBJ2-7, with D possibly TRBD2 on 6 matching bases. The CDR3 consists of 14 residues. The V and J ends lost 1 base and 2 bases respectively, with 9 bases between them. The germline V gene has CDR1 LGHNA and CDR2 YSLEER. CDR3 protein: CASSQGAGTYEQYF. As DNA, the CDR3 is TGCGCCAGCAGCCAAGGGGCGGGAACCTACGAGCAGTACTTC.

CDR3 sequence: CASSDGTGREKLFF. DNA of the CDR3: TGTGCCAGCAGTGACGGGACAGGGAGGGAAAAACTGTTTTTT. The V gene is TRBV2, the J gene TRBJ1-4; the match to TRBD1 covers 9 bases. CDR3 size: 14 residues. The germline V gene has CDR1 SNHLY and CDR2 FYNNEI. J lost 8 bases, V lost 3 bases, and 4 bases had no gene match.

Comment on this clone: The same CDR3 arises from other DNA sequences in this sample as well. The rearrangement uses TRBV19 and TRBJ1-5; D may be TRBD1 (5 bases). V was clipped by 5 bases and J by 0 bases, with 8 bases between them. The CDR3 totals 14 residues. The germline gives CDR1 LNHDA, CDR2 SQIVND (reference sequence). The CDR3 sequence: CASSVRDSNQPQHF. Written as DNA, the CDR3 is TGTGCCAGTAGTGTCAGGGATAGCAATCAGCCCCAGCATTTT.

The chain couples TRBV28 to TRBJ2-6; a possible D gene is TRBD2 (5 bases). CDR1 and CDR2 (germline): MDHEN, SYDVKM. The CDR3 has 15 residues. The ends were cut back, 6 bases at V and 0 bases at J, with 9 bases in the middle. DNA for the CDR3: TGTGCCAGCAGCCCGGACTTCTCTGGGGCCAACGTCCTGACTTTC. This gives the protein CASSPDFSGANVLTF.

This clone was detected once. DNA of the CDR3: TGCGCCAGCAGCCATCCCGACAGGGGCGATGAGCAGTTCTTC. It specifies CASSHPDRGDEQFF. V and J are TRBV4-1 and TRBJ2-1; 8 nucleotides match TRBD1. From germline, CDR1 is MGHRA and CDR2 YSYEKL. The length of the CDR3 is 14 residues. J lost 8 bases, V lost 3 bases, and 6 bases had no gene match.

In this sample, this clone turned up once. The chain employs TRBV7-8 and TRBJ1-4; D possibly corresponds to TRBD1 (5 bases). This CDR3 is 16 amino acids long. Trimming shortened V by 3 bases and J by 7 bases, and 18 bases separated the two germline ends. Germline values: CDR1 SGHVS, CDR2 FQNEAQ. CDR3 in DNA: TGTGCCAGCAGCTTCTTAATGGGGGGTTACGTTGAAAAACTGTTTTTT. Translated, it gives CASSFLMGGYVEKLFF.

The chain carries TRBV27 and TRBJ1-2; no clear D. V lost 8 bases and J lost 4, with 11 bases in between. The length of the CDR3 is 12 residues. Germline lookup yields CDR1 MNHEY and CDR2 SMNVEV (reference sequence). The CDR3 DNA reads as TGTGCCAGCGGCGGCATAACCTATGGCTACACCTTC. It encodes CASGGITYGYTF.

The chain couples TRBV6-5 to TRBJ2-2; TRBD1 agrees at 7 bases. Germline CDR1 is MNHEY and CDR2 is SVGAGI. The CDR3 contains 15 residues. V was pared by 6 bases and J by 3 bases, with 7 bases of the junction left unmatched. The DNA of the CDR3 is TGTGCCAGCAGCCCGACGACAGGGTACACCGGGGAGCTGTTTTTT. Residues: CASSPTTGYTGELFF.

This chain joins TRBV11-2 and TRBJ2-3, with D perhaps TRBD1 (6 bases). V was pared by 11 bases and J by 5 bases, with 23 bases between. The CDR3 has 15 amino acids. The germline V gene encodes CDR1 SGHAT and CDR2 FQNNGV. DNA for the CDR3: TGTGCCGCGGCACAGGGCGCTCTGAGGATAGATACGCAGTATTTT. This sequence encodes CAAAQGALRIDTQYF.

In its sample, this clone was seen once. The chain has TRBV30 and TRBJ2-7; perhaps TRBD1 as D (7 bases). This CDR3 has 15 residues. Trimming took off 0 bases at V and 4 bases at J, with 16 bases between the two ends. From germline, CDR1 is GTSNPN and CDR2 SVGIG (reference sequence). CDR3 residues: CAWSVRSRGVYEQYF. The CDR3 bases are TGTGCCTGGAGTGTACGGAGCAGGGGGGTATACGAGCAGTACTTC.

The rearrangement uses TRBV25-1 and TRBJ2-1, with TRBD1 as a possible D gene (6 bases). Trimming removed 7 bases at V and 8 bases at J, with 15 bases between. CDR1 is MGHDK and CDR2 is SYGVNS in the germline V gene. The CDR3 spans 13 residues. The DNA of the CDR3 is TGTGCCAGCATCCCCAGGGGTAGGGATGAGCAGTTCTTC. Protein sequence: CASIPRGRDEQFF.

The chain recombines TRBV7-9 with TRBJ2-5; D possibly corresponds to TRBD2 (5 bases). Germline V gene sequence: CDR1 SEHNR, CDR2 FQNEAQ (reference sequence). Trimming cost V 5 bases and J 2 bases, with 15 bases left between them. The CDR3 is made up of 15 amino acids. In nucleotides, the CDR3 is TGTGCCAGCAGCCCGGTGAGGCTAGCTCAAGAGACCCAGTACTTC. This codes for CASSPVRLAQETQYF.